Listed below are T cell receptor beta chains from one sample, sequenced in a study of long-term antiretroviral therapy in people with HIV. Clones were sequenced by immunoSEQ multiplex PCR, and TCRdb holds only the in-frame ones, with some missing. The sample consists of approximately 17,000 clones, 70% to 90% of them appearing once. The specimen was unsorted PBMCs, collected 0.1 years before starting antiretroviral therapy. The receptors originated from a man between 18 and 35 years old with HIV. The CDR3 runs from the conserved cysteine through the conserved F or W. D genes are given only for firm matches. Clone size appears in some rows only: once, few, many, or a class for an expanded clone.

CDR3nt,CDR3aa,d_gene,abundance,v_gene,j_gene
TGTGCCTGGAGTTTGGGGGGGGGTGCTGAAGCTTTCTTT,CAWSLGGGAEAFF,-,-,TRBV30,TRBJ1-1
TGTGCCAGCAGCTTAAACTCAGGGGTCGATCAGCCCCAGCATTTT,CASSLNSGVDQPQHF,-,once,TRBV7-3,TRBJ1-5
TGTGCCAGCAGTGCATTTGGACGGACAGCGGAGGAAAAACTGTTTTTT,CASSAFGRTAEEKLFF,-,-,TRBV6-1,TRBJ1-4
TGTGCCAGCCGAACAAGCGGTTATACGCAGTATTTT,CASRTSGYTQYF,-,-,TRBV6-1,TRBJ2-3
TGTGCCAGCAGCTGGGGTTCGGGAGGCACGTATGAGCAGTTCTTC,CASSWGSGGTYEQFF,TRBD2,-,TRBV7-9,TRBJ2-1
TGCGCCAGCAGCTTGGTGGGGGCCCTAAGCTCCTACGAGCAGTACTTC,CASSLVGALSSYEQYF,-,-,TRBV5-1,TRBJ2-7
TGTGCCAGTAGTCCTTACTTTGACCAGAGCTCCTACAATGAGCAGTTCTTC,CASSPYFDQSSYNEQFF,-,-,TRBV19,TRBJ2-1
TGCAGCGTTGAGGGTATGGGGACCAGTTACAATGAGCAGTTCTTC,CSVEGMGTSYNEQFF,-,-,TRBV29-1,TRBJ2-1
TGTGCCAGCAGCCTCTCCCCAGGGGGCCTTTATGGCTACACCTTC,CASSLSPGGLYGYTF,TRBD1,-,TRBV7-6,TRBJ1-2
TGTGCCAGCAGGGGGGGGAATTGGCAGCCCCAGCATTTT,CASRGGNWQPQHF,-,-,TRBV28,TRBJ1-5
TGTGCCAGCATCGCATCCAGGACAACTAATGAAAAACTGTTTTTT,CASIASRTTNEKLFF,-,-,TRBV28,TRBJ1-4
TGTGCCAGCAGTTTAGCTGATAGCTCCTACAATGAGCAGTTCTTC,CASSLADSSYNEQFF,-,-,TRBV6-5,TRBJ2-1
TGTGCCAGCAGCTTAAGGGTTGGGGGAGGCAACGAGCAGTACTTC,CASSLRVGGGNEQYF,-,few,TRBV11-2,TRBJ2-7
TGTGCCAGCAGCCAAGGTAACAGGGTAGAGTCACCCCTCCACTTT,CASSQGNRVESPLHF,-,-,TRBV4-2,TRBJ1-6
TGTGCCAGCAGTCTCTCTCTTGGTGGTAATGAGCAGTTCTTC,CASSLSLGGNEQFF,-,-,TRBV27,TRBJ2-1
TGTGCCAGCAGTTTACTCCAGGGGAACACTGAAGCTTTCTTT,CASSLLQGNTEAFF,-,-,TRBV27,TRBJ1-1
TGTGCCAGTTGGACGGGTAGCTCCTACGAGCAGTACTTC,CASWTGSSYEQYF,-,-,TRBV27,TRBJ2-7
TGCGCCAGCAGGGACGGGAGCTCCTACAATGAGCAGTTCTTC,CASRDGSSYNEQFF,-,-,TRBV5-1,TRBJ2-1
TGTGCCAGCAGCAATAGACAGGGTGGCCGTAACTATGGCTACACCTTC,CASSNRQGGRNYGYTF,TRBD1,-,TRBV5-6,TRBJ1-2
TGTGCCAGCAGCGTAGGGGCGGGAATGGGATCCACTGAAGCTTTCTTT,CASSVGAGMGSTEAFF,-,-,TRBV9,TRBJ1-1
TGTGCCAGCTCACCACTACAGGGGGCGCCGGTCGGTGAAAAACTGTTTTTT,CASSPLQGAPVGEKLFF,TRBD1,-,TRBV18,TRBJ1-4
TGTGCCAGCAGCCCGAGGACAGGGAACTATGGCTACACCTTC,CASSPRTGNYGYTF,TRBD1,-,TRBV11-2,TRBJ1-2
TGTGCCAGCAGTTACTCGCGCACTGGAAACACCATATATTTT,CASSYSRTGNTIYF,-,-,TRBV6-5,TRBJ1-3
TGTGCCAGCACCAGGCAGGGGGTAGGCTCCTACGAGCAGTACTTC,CASTRQGVGSYEQYF,TRBD1,-,TRBV7-8,TRBJ2-7
TGTGCCAGCAGCGTAGTCCCTGGCCCCCAATTTGAAGCTTTCTTT,CASSVVPGPQFEAFF,-,once,TRBV9,TRBJ1-1
TGTGCCAGCAGCCGCCGGGACCTTTACACAGATACGCAGTATTTT,CASSRRDLYTDTQYF,-,few,TRBV6-5,TRBJ2-3
TGTGCCAGCAGCCCTTGGGACGCGTACGAGCAGTACTTC,CASSPWDAYEQYF,-,-,TRBV11-2,TRBJ2-7
TGTGCCAGCATTGGATGGACGGCTCGCTACAATGAGCAGTTCTTC,CASIGWTARYNEQFF,-,-,TRBV2,TRBJ2-1
TGTGCCAGCAGCTTCACAGGGGGCGATGGCAAAAACATTCAGTACTTC,CASSFTGGDGKNIQYF,TRBD1,-,TRBV7-9,TRBJ2-4
TGTGCCAGCAGCCCTACAAACGACAGGGAAGCTTTCTTT,CASSPTNDREAFF,-,-,TRBV5-4,TRBJ1-1
TGTGCCAGTATGAGGGTCCTTGGTCATGGCTACACCTTC,CASMRVLGHGYTF,-,-,TRBV19,TRBJ1-2
TGTGCCAGCAGCTTAACGTTGAAAGATGAGCAGTTCTTC,CASSLTLKDEQFF,-,-,TRBV7-3,TRBJ2-1
TGCAGCGCTGTGCCAGGGGAAGAGACCCAGTACTTC,CSAVPGEETQYF,-,-,TRBV29-1,TRBJ2-5
TGTGCCAGCAGTCACGACGGGTCAACTAATGAAAAACTGTTTTTT,CASSHDGSTNEKLFF,-,-,TRBV6-6,TRBJ1-4
TGTGCCAGCAGCTTTCCCGGTAGCTCCTACGAGCAGTACTTC,CASSFPGSSYEQYF,-,-,TRBV11-2,TRBJ2-7
TGCGCCAGCAGCCTGGGAGGGACAGGGGGCGAGCAGTACTTC,CASSLGGTGGEQYF,TRBD1,-,TRBV5-1,TRBJ2-7
TGTGCCAGCAGTTTAGGGAGCACAGGGGGATCGTACGAGCAGTACTTC,CASSLGSTGGSYEQYF,TRBD1,-,TRBV28,TRBJ2-7
TGTGCCAGCAGCGTAGAGGCAGGGGGCTGGTATGGCTACACCTTC,CASSVEAGGWYGYTF,TRBD1,medium-sized,TRBV9,TRBJ1-2
TGTGCCAGCAGCAAGGACAGGGAAAGCAATCAGCCCCAGCATTTT,CASSKDRESNQPQHF,TRBD1,-,TRBV9,TRBJ1-5
TGTGCCAGTAGTTCCTCATACGAGCAGTACTTC,CASSSSYEQYF,-,few,TRBV19,TRBJ2-7
TGTGCCAGCAGCTTGGGGGAGCCATATAGCAATCAGCCCCAGCATTTT,CASSLGEPYSNQPQHF,-,few,TRBV7-9,TRBJ1-5
TGTGCCAGCAGTTTACCCGGGGGAAATTTTGAGAGGGGCTACACCTTC,CASSLPGGNFERGYTF,-,-,TRBV28,TRBJ1-2
TGCGCCAGCAGCCAAGGTAGGACGGCCCGAAGCTCCTACGAGCAGTACTTC,CASSQGRTARSSYEQYF,-,-,TRBV4-3,TRBJ2-7
TGCGCCAGCAGCCAAGTCTATGGGACAGGGGGAGAGGAGCAGTTCTTC,CASSQVYGTGGEEQFF,TRBD1,medium-sized,TRBV4-3,TRBJ2-1